A single sample gave rise to the 3 T cell receptor beta chains below, sequenced in a study of neurological immune-mediated disorders (dated by TCRdb to the late 2010s). The library came from 5' RACE. TCRdb names Illumina HiSeq 2500 as the instrument used. The public sequencing data were trimmed at Q25 with fastp and processed into clonotypes with MiXCR by TCRdb, which kept only in-frame beta chains. Rows are combined by CDR3 protein, so each entry shows the most common genes and DNA. This sample holds about 21,000 distinct CDR3 sequences; about 15% were observed only once. The ten largest account for 15% of the sample. Sequences were obtained from PBMCs. All receptors derive from a female donor with HTLV-1-associated myelopathy (HAM/TSP).

This clonotype has a count of ten or more. The chain uses TRBV7-3 and TRBJ2-5; D perhaps matches TRBD1 (7 bases). Trimming shortened V by 5 bases and J by 2 bases, and 9 bases separated the two germline ends. This CDR3 spans 13 amino acids. Germline assignment: CDR1 SGHTA and CDR2 FQGTGA. CDR3 nucleotide sequence: TGTGCCAGCAGCGCGGGACAGCAAGAGACCCAGTACTTC. Its translation: CASSAGQQETQYF.

This clonotype has ten or more counts. The V gene is TRBV6-5, the J gene TRBJ1-1; a weak D match, TRBD1 (5 bases). The CDR3 contains 14 residues. Germline V gene sequence: CDR1 MNHEY, CDR2 SVGAGI. Trimming stripped 5 bases from V and 1 base from J, with 11 bases between. CDR3 nucleotide sequence: TGTGCCAGCAGTCGTCAGACAGCGAACACTGAAGCTTTCTTT. Protein: CASSRQTANTEAFF.

By sample fraction, this clonotype is large. The chain joins TRBV20-1 to TRBJ2-1; D ambiguous. V was shortened by 6 bases and J by 0 bases, with 9 bases between the two germline ends. Germline V gives CDR1 DFQATT, CDR2 SNEGSKA (reference sequence). The CDR3 extends over 13 amino acids. CDR3 protein: CSAQRSSYNEQFF. CDR3 sequence (DNA): TGCAGTGCCCAACGGAGCTCCTACAATGAGCAGTTCTTC.